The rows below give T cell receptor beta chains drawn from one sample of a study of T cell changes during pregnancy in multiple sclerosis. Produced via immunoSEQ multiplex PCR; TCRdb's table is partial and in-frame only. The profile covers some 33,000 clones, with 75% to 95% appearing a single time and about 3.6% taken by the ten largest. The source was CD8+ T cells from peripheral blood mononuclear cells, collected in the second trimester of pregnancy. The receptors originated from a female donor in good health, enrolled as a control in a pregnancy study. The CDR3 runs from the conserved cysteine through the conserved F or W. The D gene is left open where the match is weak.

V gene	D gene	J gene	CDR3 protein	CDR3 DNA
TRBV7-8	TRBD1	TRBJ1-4	CASSSQGVLISNEKLFF	TGTGCCAGCAGCTCCCAGGGGGTGCTTATATCTAATGAAAAACTGTTTTTT
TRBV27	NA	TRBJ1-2	CASSTTNRVFF	TGTGCCAGCAGTACAACGAACAGGGTTTTCTTC
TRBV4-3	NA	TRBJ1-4	CASSQDHSINEKLFF	TGCGCCAGCAGCCAAGATCACAGCATAAATGAAAAACTGTTTTTT
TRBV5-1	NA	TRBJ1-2	CASSLGQSRANYGYTF	TGCGCCAGCAGCTTGGGGCAATCGCGGGCTAACTATGGCTACACCTTC
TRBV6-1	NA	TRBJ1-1	CASLTGSTEAFF	TGTGCCAGCTTAACAGGGAGCACTGAAGCTTTCTTT
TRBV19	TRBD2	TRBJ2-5	CASSFGRGALQETQYF	TGTGCCAGTAGTTTCGGGCGGGGGGCCTTACAAGAGACCCAGTACTTC
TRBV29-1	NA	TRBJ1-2	CSVRPTWNYGYTF	TGCAGCGTGCGCCCGACTTGGAACTATGGCTACACCTTC
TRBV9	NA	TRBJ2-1	CASSVGGGPSNNEQFF	TGTGCCAGCAGCGTTGGGGGGGGGCCGTCCAACAATGAGCAGTTCTTC
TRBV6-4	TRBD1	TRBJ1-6	CASRDGTGGNSPLHF	TGTGCCAGCAGGGACGGAACAGGGGGTAATTCACCCCTCCACTTT
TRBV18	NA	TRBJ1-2	CASSPRTAFSYGYTF	TGTGCCAGCTCACCCCGGACAGCCTTCTCCTATGGCTACACCTTC
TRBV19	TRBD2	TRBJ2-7	CASSIGGLAGSSYEQYF	TGTGCCAGTAGTATAGGGGGACTAGCGGGGAGCTCCTACGAGCAGTACTTC
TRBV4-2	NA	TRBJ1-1	CASSPSLPPAGTEAFF	TGTGCCAGCAGCCCATCCCTTCCGCCGGCGGGAACTGAAGCTTTCTTT
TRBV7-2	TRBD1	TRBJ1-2	CASSGWDSANYGYTF	TGTGCCAGCAGCGGTTGGGACAGCGCTAACTATGGCTACACCTTC
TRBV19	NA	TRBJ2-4	CASSIGSNRDLAKNIQYF	TGTGCCAGTAGTATAGGATCTAACAGGGATCTAGCCAAAAACATTCAGTACTTC
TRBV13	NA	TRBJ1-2	CASSLESESYGYTF	TGTGCCAGCAGCTTAGAGAGCGAATCTTATGGCTACACCTTC
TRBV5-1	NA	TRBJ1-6	CASRETPGGVDSPLHF	TGCGCCAGCAGGGAGACCCCGGGGGGAGTGGATTCACCCCTCCACTTT
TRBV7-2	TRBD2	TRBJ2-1	CASSLLIGGTKDNEQFF	TGTGCCAGCAGCTTACTAATTGGGGGGACTAAGGACAATGAGCAGTTCTTC
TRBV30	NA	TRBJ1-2	CAWNLLRAAGRGGYTF	TGTGCCTGGAACTTACTGAGGGCAGCCGGTCGTGGTGGCTACACCTTC
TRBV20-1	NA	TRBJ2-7	CSATPGSEYF	TGCAGTGCTACTCCGGGATCAGAGTACTTC
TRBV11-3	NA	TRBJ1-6	CASSLVARRGSPLHF	TGTGCCAGCAGCTTAGTTGCACGCCGGGGTTCACCCCTCCACTTT
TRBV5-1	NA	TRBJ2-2	CASSLDSPTFNTGELFF	TGCGCCAGCAGCTTGGACTCCCCAACCTTTAACACCGGGGAGCTGTTTTTT
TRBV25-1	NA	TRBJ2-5	CASSDGGQETQYF	TGTGCCAGCAGTGACGGGGGTCAAGAGACCCAGTACTTC
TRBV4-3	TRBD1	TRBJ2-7	CASSQATGTGGHEQYF	TGCGCCAGCAGCCAAGCTACCGGGACAGGGGGACACGAGCAGTACTTC
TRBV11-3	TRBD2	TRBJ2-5	CASTLSVVRGGLETQYF	TGTGCCAGCACCCTCTCCGTTGTCCGGGGGGGCCTCGAGACCCAGTACTTC